This TCR beta chain was captured in a study of T cells in Graves' hyperthyroidism and ophthalmopathy. Study at large: Before any treatment, at initial diagnosis, peripheral blood was collected. Findings and caveats of the study: Blood shared most expanded thyroid clonotypes above 0.001.

TCR beta CDR3 regions were amplified from RNA transcripts. A first-round RT-PCR of the TCR CDR3 used the HTBI primer set. TCRdb re-analysed the multiplex PCR reads in MiXCR, keeping a single row per CDR3 protein. Of hundreds of thousands of distinct CDR3 sequences listed, about 14% are singletons. Comment on this clonotype: The antigen remains unidentified.

Each diagnosis drew on symptoms, thyroxine, TRAb, thyroid ultrasound and orbital computed tomography findings. The CDR3 covers 12 residues. The V and J ends lost 3 bases and 6 bases respectively, with 9 bases between them. The germline V gene encodes CDR1 MNHEY and CDR2 SVGAGI. The specimen was blood. This sequence joins TRBV6-5 and TRBJ2-7; D is uncertain. The receptor's source is a woman aged 45-60 years with Graves' ophthalmopathy. CDR3 sequence reads: CASSYLPGEQYF. CDR3 nucleotide sequence: TGTGCCAGCAGTTATTTGCCGGGCGAGCAGTACTTC.